Below, 16 T cell receptor beta chains from the same sample are listed, as sequenced in a study of blood T cells in healthy people across ages. Using a J-beta primer mix together with a sample-barcoded 5' primer, a second PCR was run for roughly 7 to 11 cycles. TCRdb itself ran the 5' RACE reads through MiXCR, one entry per CDR3 protein. The data contain 1.5 million to 2 million distinct CDR3 sequences, around half of them seen just once; the ten biggest clones take up over 2%. Sequenced: blood. The receptors were sampled from a woman aged 40 to 55 in good health.

The rearrangement uses TRBV9 and TRBJ2-5, with D possibly matching TRBD1 (6 bases). Per the germline V gene, CDR1 is SGDLS and CDR2 is YYNGEE. Trimming left V 4 bases short and J 3 bases short, with 16 bases between. The CDR3 is made up of 15 amino acids. The CDR3 DNA reads as TGTGCCAGCAGCCCTCGAACCGGGACAAAAGAGACCCAGTACTTC. Its protein is CASSPRTGTKETQYF.

The chain recombines TRBV12-3 or TRBV12-4 with TRBJ1-5; 8 bases line up with TRBD1. The length of the CDR3 is 14 residues. V dropped 6 bases and J dropped 7; count of bases not matched to a gene: 8. The CDR3 is CASRQGQVGQPQHF. The DNA for the CDR3 is TGTGCCAGCAGACAGGGACAGGTGGGACAGCCCCAGCATTTT.

The chain employs TRBV28 and TRBJ2-5; D unresolved. V lost 5 bases and J lost 3, with 13 bases in between. Germline-derived CDR1 and CDR2 are MDHEN and SYDVKM. This CDR3 is built from 14 residues. The CDR3 sequence is CASSTRHWKETQYF. The CDR3 DNA reads TGTGCCAGCAGTACGCGCCACTGGAAAGAGACCCAGTACTTC.

This clonotype was detected a few times. This rearrangement joins TRBV5-6 to TRBJ2-5; 7 bases align to TRBD1. Germline lookup yields CDR1 SGHDT and CDR2 YYEEEE. The trim removed 2 bases at V and 7 bases at J, leaving 8 bases unmatched. The CDR3 covers 14 residues. The CDR3 DNA is TGTGCCAGCAGCTTTGGGACAGCCGCAGGGACCCAGTACTTC. It codes for CASSFGTAAGTQYF.

V is TRBV7-2 and J is TRBJ2-7; D remains ambiguous. CDR3 length: 15 amino acids. Germline V gene data show CDR1 as SGHTA and CDR2 as FQGNSA. Between the trimmed V and J ends, which lost 1 base and 3 bases, there was a span of 13 bases. This chain's CDR3 is CASSLDGSGIYEQYF. The CDR3 DNA sequence: TGTGCCAGCAGCTTAGATGGATCAGGTATCTACGAGCAGTACTTC.

This chain links TRBV20-1 with TRBJ2-3, with TRBD2 matching 11 bases. Germline V CDR1 and CDR2: DFQATT, SNEGSKA (reference sequence). Trimming at V came to 1 base and at J to 5 bases, leaving 11 bases not matched to a gene. The CDR3 runs 17 residues. The CDR3 bases are TGCAGTGCTAGAGCCCCCATTAGCGGGGGGGCAGTAGATACGCAGTATTTT. Protein product: CSARAPISGGAVDTQYF.

The V call is TRBV6-5, the J call TRBJ1-4, with D possibly TRBD1 on 6 matching bases. The V gene lost 4 bases and the J gene lost 11 bases, with 17 bases spanning the gap. This CDR3 is built from 14 residues. CDR1 and CDR2 (germline): MNHEY, SVGAGI. CDR3 residues: CASSSGQRLPKLFF. CDR3 bases: TGTGCCAGCAGTTCCGGACAGAGGTTACCCAAACTGTTTTTT.

CDR3 coding DNA: TGTGCCAGCAGCTTATGGGGCGGGGGGGAAGGTTCCTACAATGAGCAGTTCTTC. This sequence encodes CASSLWGGGEGSYNEQFF. V and J are TRBV7-2 and TRBJ2-1; 9 bases match TRBD2. V shed 2 bases and J 1 base; nucleotides not matched to a gene: 9. CDR1 SGHTA and CDR2 FQGNSA come from the germline V gene. The CDR3 loop spans 18 amino acids.

There are a few counts of this clonotype. The chain uses TRBV6-1 and TRBJ2-5; D call uncertain. Germline loops: CDR1 MNHNS, CDR2 SASEGT. The CDR3 is made up of 16 amino acids. V was trimmed by 1 base and J by 2 bases, leaving 14 bases between them. CDR3 nucleotides: TGTGCCAGCAGTGAAGAGGTTGGGCAGCTACAAGAGACCCAGTACTTC. It yields the protein CASSEEVGQLQETQYF.

This clonotype turned up a few times. The chain uses TRBV29-1 and TRBJ1-2; D is uncertain. Germline CDR1 reads SQVTM; CDR2 reads ANQGSEA. The CDR3 is 12 residues long. The ends were cut back, 5 bases at V and 6 bases at J, with 13 bases in the middle. CDR3 region: CSVPGLSNGYTF. CDR3 coding DNA: TGCAGCGTTCCAGGCTTATCCAATGGCTACACCTTC.

The genes are TRBV27 and TRBJ2-4, with a weak D call TRBD1 (6 bases). This CDR3 comprises 16 residues. The V and J ends lost 5 bases and 0 bases respectively, with 14 bases between them. Germline assignment: CDR1 MNHEY and CDR2 SMNVEV (reference sequence). In nucleotides, the CDR3 is TGTGCCAGCAGTCTCCGGGACACCGTAGCCAAAAACATTCAGTACTTC. Amino acids: CASSLRDTVAKNIQYF.

J is TRBJ2-7 and V is TRBV6-1; TRBD1 agrees at 8 bases. The V gene's germline CDR1 is MNHNS and CDR2 SASEGT. CDR3 size: 17 residues. The junction had 13 bases not matched to a gene; V was cut back by 4 bases and J by 2 bases. The CDR3 DNA reads as TGTGCCAGCAGTGGAGTCTTGGGACAGGCGCCACCCTACGAGCAGTACTTC. It codes for CASSGVLGQAPPYEQYF.

The DNA for the CDR3 is TGCAGTGCTAGCCTTCGGTTGAAACATCAGCCCCAGCATTTT. It is translated as CSASLRLKHQPQHF. The J gene is TRBJ1-5, the V gene TRBV20-1; unclear D gene. Between the trimmed V and J ends, which lost 3 bases and 5 bases, there was a span of 14 bases. The CDR3 loop spans 14 amino acids. The germline V gene has CDR1 DFQATT and CDR2 SNEGSKA (reference sequence).

This clonotype showed up just once. The V and J genes are TRBV7-8 and TRBJ2-5; tentatively, D is TRBD1 or TRBD2 (7 bases each). The CDR3 sequence is 18 residues long. Germline lookup yields CDR1 SGHVS and CDR2 FQNEAQ. Trimming removed 5 bases from V and 6 bases from J, with 28 bases in between. As DNA, the CDR3 is TGTGCCAGCAGCCAGCGGGACAGTCCAATAACTGGGGAGAAGACCCAGTACTTC. Protein: CASSQRDSPITGEKTQYF.

There are a few counts of this clonotype. This chain connects TRBV20-1 to TRBJ2-6, with 8 bases matching TRBD2. Germline values: CDR1 DFQATT, CDR2 SNEGSKA (reference sequence). CDR3 size: 18 residues. V shed 7 bases, J shed 0 bases, and the junction held 14 bases outside the gene matches. Here the CDR3 DNA reads TGCAGTGTCAGAGGTTGGGGCGGGGGGCTCTCTGGGGCCAACGTCCTGACTTTC. This gives the protein CSVRGWGGGLSGANVLTF.

V gene TRBV14 combines with J gene TRBJ2-3; 7 bases are a match to TRBD2. There are 16 residues in the CDR3. Germline CDR1 reads SGHDN; CDR2 reads FVKESK. Trimming removed 4 bases from V and 3 bases from J; junction bases left unmatched: 10. DNA of the CDR3: TGTGCCAGCAGCCGGATTCTAGCGGAGGCTACAGATACGCAGTATTTT. Amino acid sequence: CASSRILAEATDTQYF.